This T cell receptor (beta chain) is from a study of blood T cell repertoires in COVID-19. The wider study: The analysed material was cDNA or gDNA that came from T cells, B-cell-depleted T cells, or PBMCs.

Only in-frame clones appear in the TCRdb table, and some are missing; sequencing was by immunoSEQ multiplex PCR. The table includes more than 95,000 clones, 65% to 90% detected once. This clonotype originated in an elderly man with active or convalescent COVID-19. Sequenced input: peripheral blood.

The CDR3 nucleotides are TGTGCCAGCAGCTTAAATAGGGGCACAAGCGACGAGCAGTACTTC. Amino acid sequence: CASSLNRGTSDEQYF. The chain combines TRBV7-3 with TRBJ2-7, with D possibly matching TRBD1 (5 bases). This CDR3 region has 15 residues. Trimming stripped 1 base from V and 5 bases from J, with 15 bases between. Per the germline V gene, CDR1 is SGHTA and CDR2 is FQGTGA. Variable domain in full (rest from reference TRBV7-3 and TRBJ2-7): GAGVSQTPSNKVTEKGKYVELRCDPISGHTALYWYRQSLGQGPEFLIYFQGTGAADDSGLPNDRFFAVRPEGSVSTLKIQRTERGDSAVYLCASSLNRGTSDEQYFGPGTRLTVT.